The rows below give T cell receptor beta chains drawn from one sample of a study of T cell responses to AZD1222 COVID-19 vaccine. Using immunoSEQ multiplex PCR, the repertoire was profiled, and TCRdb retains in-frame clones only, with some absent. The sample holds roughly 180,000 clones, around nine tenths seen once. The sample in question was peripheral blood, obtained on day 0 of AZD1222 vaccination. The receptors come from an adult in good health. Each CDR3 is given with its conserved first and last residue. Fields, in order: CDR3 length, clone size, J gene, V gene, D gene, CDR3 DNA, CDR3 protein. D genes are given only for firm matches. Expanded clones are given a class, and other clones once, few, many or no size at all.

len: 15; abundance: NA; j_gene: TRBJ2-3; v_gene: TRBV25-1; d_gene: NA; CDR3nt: TGTGCCAGCAGTGGCAGCATGGGAACCACAGATACGCAGTATTTT; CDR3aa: CASSGSMGTTDTQYF
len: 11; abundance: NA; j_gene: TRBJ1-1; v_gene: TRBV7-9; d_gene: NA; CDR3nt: TGTGCCAGCAGCTTACGGGGTGAAGCTTTCTTT; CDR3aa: CASSLRGEAFF
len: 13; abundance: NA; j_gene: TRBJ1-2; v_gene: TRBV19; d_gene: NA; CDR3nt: TGTGCCAGTAGTATACAGGGCGGAAATGGCTACACCTTC; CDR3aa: CASSIQGGNGYTF
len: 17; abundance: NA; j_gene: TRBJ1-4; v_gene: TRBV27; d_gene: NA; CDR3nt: TGTGCCAGCAGCTTACGACCACAGGGAAACTTGATGAAAGGCCTGTTTTTT; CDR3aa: CASSLRPQGNLMKGLFF
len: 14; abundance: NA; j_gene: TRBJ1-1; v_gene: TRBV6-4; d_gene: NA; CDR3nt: TGTGCCAGCAGTCCCTCGACCGAGAACACTGAAGCTTTCTTT; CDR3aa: CASSPSTENTEAFF
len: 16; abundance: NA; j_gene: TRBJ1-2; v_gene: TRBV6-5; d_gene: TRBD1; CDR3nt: TGTGCCAGCAGTTACTCGTCAGGGGGCATAGCCTATGGCTACACCTTC; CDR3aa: CASSYSSGGIAYGYTF
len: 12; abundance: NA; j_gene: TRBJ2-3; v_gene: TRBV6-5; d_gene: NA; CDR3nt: TGTGCCAGCAGACCCCGGGATGATACGCAGTATTTT; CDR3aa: CASRPRDDTQYF
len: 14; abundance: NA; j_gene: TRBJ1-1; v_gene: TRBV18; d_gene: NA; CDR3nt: TGTGCCAGCTCACGCACATCGAGGGACACTGAAGCTTTCTTT; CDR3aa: CASSRTSRDTEAFF
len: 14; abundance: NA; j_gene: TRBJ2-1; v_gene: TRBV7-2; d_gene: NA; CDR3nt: TGTGCCAGCAGCTTAGACCGGGGAAGGAATGAGCAGTTCTTC; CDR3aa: CASSLDRGRNEQFF
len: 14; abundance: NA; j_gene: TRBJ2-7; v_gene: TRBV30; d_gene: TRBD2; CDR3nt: TGTGCCTGGAGCCCGGGCGGGGGGGTAGCCGAGCAGTACTTC; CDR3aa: CAWSPGGGVAEQYF
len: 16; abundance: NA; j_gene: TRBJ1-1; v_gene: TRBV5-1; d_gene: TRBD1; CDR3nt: TGCGCCAGCAGCTCAGGGACAGGGATAGGGAACACTGAAGCTTTCTTT; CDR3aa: CASSSGTGIGNTEAFF
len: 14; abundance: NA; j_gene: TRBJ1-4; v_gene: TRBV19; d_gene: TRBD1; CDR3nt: TGTGCCAGTAGTACCAGGGGGGAAAATGAAAAACTGTTTTTT; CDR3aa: CASSTRGENEKLFF
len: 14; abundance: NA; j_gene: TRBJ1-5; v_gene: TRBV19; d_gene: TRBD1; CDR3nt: TGTGCCAGTAGTATCTCCAGGGGGCCAAAGCCCCAGCATTTT; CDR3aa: CASSISRGPKPQHF
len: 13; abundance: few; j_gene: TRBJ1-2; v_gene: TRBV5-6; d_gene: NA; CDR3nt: TGTGCCAGCAGCTCTTATGACACCTATGGCTACACCTTC; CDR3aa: CASSSYDTYGYTF
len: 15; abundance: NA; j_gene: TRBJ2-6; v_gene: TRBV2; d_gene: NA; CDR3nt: TGTGCCAGCAGCAGTGAGGGGTTCGGGGCCAACGTCCTGACTTTC; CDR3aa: CASSSEGFGANVLTF
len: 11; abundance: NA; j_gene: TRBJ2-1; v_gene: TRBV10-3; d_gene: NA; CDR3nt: TGTGCCATCAGTGAGATAGGGGGTCAGTTCTTC; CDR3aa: CAISEIGGQFF
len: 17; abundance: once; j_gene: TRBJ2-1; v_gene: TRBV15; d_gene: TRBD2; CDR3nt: TGTGCCACCAGCATACTCCAACTAGCGGGGGTATCGAATGAGCAGTTCTTC; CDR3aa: CATSILQLAGVSNEQFF
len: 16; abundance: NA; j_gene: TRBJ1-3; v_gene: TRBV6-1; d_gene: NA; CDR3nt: TGTGCCAGCAGTGATCAGAGGACCCTCTCTGGAAACACCATATATTTT; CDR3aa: CASSDQRTLSGNTIYF
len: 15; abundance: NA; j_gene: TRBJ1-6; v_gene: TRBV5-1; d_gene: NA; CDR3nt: TGCGCCAGCAGCCGAGAAGGGGCGGGTGATTCACCCCTCCACTTT; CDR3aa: CASSREGAGDSPLHF
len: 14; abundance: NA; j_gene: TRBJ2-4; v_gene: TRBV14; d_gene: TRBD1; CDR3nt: TGTGCCAGCAGCGTACGACAGGGGGCGAACATTCAGTACTTC; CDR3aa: CASSVRQGANIQYF
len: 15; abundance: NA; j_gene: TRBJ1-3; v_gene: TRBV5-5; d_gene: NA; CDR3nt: TGTGCCAGCAGCTTGGAGCTCTACTCTGGAAACACCATATATTTT; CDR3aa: CASSLELYSGNTIYF
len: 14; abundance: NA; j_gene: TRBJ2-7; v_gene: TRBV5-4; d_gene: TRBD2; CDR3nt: TGTGCCAGCAGCCCTGGACTAGCGGATTACGAGCAGTACTTC; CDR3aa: CASSPGLADYEQYF
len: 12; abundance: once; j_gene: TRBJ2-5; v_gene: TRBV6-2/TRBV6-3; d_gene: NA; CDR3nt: TGTGCCAGCAGCGAGAGGGCGACTAGCCAGTACTTC; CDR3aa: CASSERATSQYF
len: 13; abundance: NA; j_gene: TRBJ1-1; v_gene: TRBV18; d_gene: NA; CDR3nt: TGTGCCAGCTCACCTCCGGGGGCCTTTGAAGCTTTCTTT; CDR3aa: CASSPPGAFEAFF
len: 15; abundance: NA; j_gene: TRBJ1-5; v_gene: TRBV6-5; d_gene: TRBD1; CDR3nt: TGTGCCAGCAGTCAGGACAGGGCAAGCAATCAGCCCCAGCATTTT; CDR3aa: CASSQDRASNQPQHF
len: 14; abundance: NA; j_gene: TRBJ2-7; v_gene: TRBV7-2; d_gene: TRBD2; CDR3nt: TGTGCCAGCAGCTTCCGGGGGGGCGACTACGAGCAGTACTTC; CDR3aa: CASSFRGGDYEQYF
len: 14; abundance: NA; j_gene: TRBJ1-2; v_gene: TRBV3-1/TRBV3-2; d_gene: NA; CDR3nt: TGTGCCAGCAGCCTCACAGCGCCGAACTATGGCTACACCTTC; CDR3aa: CASSLTAPNYGYTF
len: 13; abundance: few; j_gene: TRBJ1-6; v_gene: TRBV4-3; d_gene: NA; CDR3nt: TGCGCCAGCGGAGGACATGTAAATTCACCCCTCCACTTT; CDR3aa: CASGGHVNSPLHF
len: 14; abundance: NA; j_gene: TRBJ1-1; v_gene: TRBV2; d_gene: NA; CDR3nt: TGTGCCAGCAGTGAAGTCCGGGGGACCACTGAAGCTTTCTTT; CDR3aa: CASSEVRGTTEAFF
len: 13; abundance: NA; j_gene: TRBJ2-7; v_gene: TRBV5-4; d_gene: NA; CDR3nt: TGTGCCAGCAAAAGAGGAGGGGGCTACGAGCAGTACTTC; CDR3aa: CASKRGGGYEQYF
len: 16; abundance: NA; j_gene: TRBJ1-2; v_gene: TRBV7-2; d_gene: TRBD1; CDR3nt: TGTGCCAGCAGCCGTCGTGTCGGACAGGGGGCCTATGGCTACACCTTC; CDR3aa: CASSRRVGQGAYGYTF
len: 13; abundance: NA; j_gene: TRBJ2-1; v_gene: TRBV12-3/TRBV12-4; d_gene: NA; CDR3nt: TGTGCCAGCAGTTTCGCGGGGGCGGGCGAGCAGTTCTTC; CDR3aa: CASSFAGAGEQFF
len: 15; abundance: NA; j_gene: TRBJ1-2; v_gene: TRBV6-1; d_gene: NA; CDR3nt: TGTGCCAGCAGCCTACAGGACAGACCCGGGAAGGGCTACACCTTC; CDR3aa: CASSLQDRPGKGYTF
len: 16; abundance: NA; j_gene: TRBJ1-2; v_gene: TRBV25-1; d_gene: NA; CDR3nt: TGTGCCAGCCTCACAGGGCTGGGGGATGGGAGCTATGGCTACACCTTC; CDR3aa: CASLTGLGDGSYGYTF
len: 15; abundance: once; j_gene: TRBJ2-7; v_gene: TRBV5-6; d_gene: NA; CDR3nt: TGTGCCAGCAGCCCTAAGGGGGGTCCTAACTACGAGCAGTACTTC; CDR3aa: CASSPKGGPNYEQYF
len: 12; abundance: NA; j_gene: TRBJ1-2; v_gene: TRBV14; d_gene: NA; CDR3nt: TGTGCCAGCGGATCGGGCCTGTTCGGCTACACCTTC; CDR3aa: CASGSGLFGYTF
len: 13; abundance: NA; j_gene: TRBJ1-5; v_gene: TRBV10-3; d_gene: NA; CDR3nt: TGTGCCTCCAGAAAGGAACCAAATCAGCCCCAGCATTTT; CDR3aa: CASRKEPNQPQHF
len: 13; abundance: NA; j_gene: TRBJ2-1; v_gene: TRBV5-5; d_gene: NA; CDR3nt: TGTGCCAGCAGCCTCACAGGGTTTGGTGAGCAGTTCTTC; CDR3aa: CASSLTGFGEQFF
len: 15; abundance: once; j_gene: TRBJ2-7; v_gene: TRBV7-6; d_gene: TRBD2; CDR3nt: TGTGCCAGCAGCTTAGCGGATAGGACTAGCGACGAGCAGTACTTC; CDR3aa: CASSLADRTSDEQYF
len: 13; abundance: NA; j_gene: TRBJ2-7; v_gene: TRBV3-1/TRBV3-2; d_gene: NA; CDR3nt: TGTGCCAGCAGCCTGGGACCGTTCTACGAGCAGTACTTC; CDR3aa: CASSLGPFYEQYF
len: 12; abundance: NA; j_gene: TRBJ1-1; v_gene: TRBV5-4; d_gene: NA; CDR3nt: TGTGCCAGCAGCTCCATGAACACTGAAGCTTTCTTT; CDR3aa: CASSSMNTEAFF
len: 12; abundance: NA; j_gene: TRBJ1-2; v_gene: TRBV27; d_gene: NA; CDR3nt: TGTGCCAGCAGTTTTGCCGGAGGCGGCTACACCTTC; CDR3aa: CASSFAGGGYTF
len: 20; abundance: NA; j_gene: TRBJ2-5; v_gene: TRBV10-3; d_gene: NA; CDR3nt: TGTGCCATCAGTGACCCCCCACACGGGCAGGGTGGGTACTTCGGGGAGACCCAGTACTTC; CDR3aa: CAISDPPHGQGGYFGETQYF
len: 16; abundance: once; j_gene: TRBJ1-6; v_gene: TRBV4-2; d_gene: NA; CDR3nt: TGTGCCAGCAGCCAAGATCAGAGTCTGGGGAGCTCACCCCTCCACTTT; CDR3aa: CASSQDQSLGSSPLHF